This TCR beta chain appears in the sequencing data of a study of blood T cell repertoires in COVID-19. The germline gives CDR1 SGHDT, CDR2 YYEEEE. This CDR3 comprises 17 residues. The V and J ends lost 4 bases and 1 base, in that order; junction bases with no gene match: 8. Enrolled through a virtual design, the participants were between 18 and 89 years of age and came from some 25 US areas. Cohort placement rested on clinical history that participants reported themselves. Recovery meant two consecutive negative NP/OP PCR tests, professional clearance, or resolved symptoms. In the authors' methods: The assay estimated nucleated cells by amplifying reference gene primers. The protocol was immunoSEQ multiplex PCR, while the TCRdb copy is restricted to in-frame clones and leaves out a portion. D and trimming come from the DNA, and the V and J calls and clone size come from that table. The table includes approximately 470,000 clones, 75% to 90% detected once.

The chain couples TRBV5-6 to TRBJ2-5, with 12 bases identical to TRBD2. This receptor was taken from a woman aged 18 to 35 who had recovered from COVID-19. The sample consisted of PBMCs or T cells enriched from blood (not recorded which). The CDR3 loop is CASSPIGLAGTQETQYF. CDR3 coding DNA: TGTGCCAGCAGCCCGATCGGACTAGCGGGGACCCAAGAGACCCAGTACTTC.